The rows below give T cell receptor beta chains drawn from one sample of a study of blood T cell repertoires in COVID-19. Method: immunoSEQ multiplex PCR; TCRdb's copy keeps in-frame clones and lacks some. The data show hundreds of thousands of clones, approximately 87% seen once. Material for sequencing was peripheral blood. The receptor source for this set is a woman in her 40s who had recovered from COVID-19. CDR3s include the opening cysteine and the closing phenylalanine or tryptophan. D genes are given only for firm matches. Only part of the rows carry a size: once, few, many, or a class if the clone is expanded.

>-|TRBJ1-1|TRBV5-1|-
CASSLDRAGTEAFF
TGCGCCAGCAGCTTGGACAGGGCGGGCACTGAAGCTTTCTTT
>-|TRBJ2-3|TRBV15|TRBD2
CATSRDGGVTDTQYF
TGTGCCACCAGCAGAGATGGGGGGGTAACAGATACGCAGTATTTT
>-|TRBJ1-6|TRBV9|TRBD1
CASSGRDRDPYNSPLHF
TGTGCCAGCAGCGGCCGGGACAGGGACCCATATAATTCACCCCTCCACTTT
>-|TRBJ2-5|TRBV19|-
CASSIHQGSTWETQYF
TGTGCCAGTAGTATACATCAGGGGAGTACGTGGGAGACCCAGTACTTC
>-|TRBJ2-5|TRBV20-1|TRBD2
CSASSGGQETQYF
TGCAGTGCTAGTAGCGGGGGTCAAGAGACCCAGTACTTC
>-|TRBJ2-3|TRBV9|-
CASSPGGGLGDTQYF
TGTGCCAGCAGCCCCGGTGGGGGGTTAGGAGATACGCAGTATTTT
>-|TRBJ2-3|TRBV4-2|TRBD2
CASSPTSGGADTQYF
TGTGCCAGCAGCCCGACTAGCGGGGGGGCAGATACGCAGTATTTT
>-|TRBJ2-2|TRBV24-1|-
CATKNRSNTGELFF
TGTGCCACCAAGAACAGGTCGAACACCGGGGAGCTGTTTTTT
>-|TRBJ1-3|TRBV19|-
CASSIRMPVSGNTIYF
TGTGCCAGTAGTATCCGTATGCCGGTCTCTGGAAACACCATATATTTT
>-|TRBJ1-5|TRBV2|TRBD1
CASSGPGGGNQPQHF
TGTGCCAGCAGTGGACCAGGGGGAGGTAATCAGCCCCAGCATTTT
>-|TRBJ2-3|TRBV7-9|-
CASSRGGNTDTQYF
TGTGCCAGCAGTCGGGGCGGGAACACAGATACGCAGTATTTT
>-|TRBJ1-2|TRBV30|-
CAWSRWGAGVNYGYTF
TGTGCCTGGAGTAGGTGGGGCGCAGGTGTTAACTATGGCTACACCTTC
>-|TRBJ1-1|TRBV7-3|-
CASSLSGEGEAFF
TGTGCCAGCAGCTTAAGTGGAGAGGGTGAAGCTTTCTTT
>-|TRBJ2-7|TRBV18|-
CASSPEIRIYEQYF
TGTGCCAGCTCACCAGAAATCAGGATCTACGAGCAGTACTTC
>-|TRBJ2-2|TRBV10-1|TRBD2
CASSESSSGDYTGELFF
TGCGCCAGCAGTGAGTCGAGTAGCGGGGATTACACCGGGGAGCTGTTTTTT
>-|TRBJ2-7|TRBV4-1|TRBD2
CASSPGRASGYEQYF
TGCGCCAGCAGCCCAGGGCGGGCTAGCGGCTACGAGCAGTACTTC
>-|TRBJ1-1|TRBV6-5|TRBD1
CASSQGEGGKTEAFF
TGTGCCAGCAGCCAGGGTGAAGGGGGCAAGACTGAAGCTTTCTTT
>few|TRBJ2-3|TRBV2|TRBD2
CASSEGSSGRGSDTQYF
TGTGCCAGCAGTGAAGGTAGTAGCGGGCGGGGGTCAGATACGCAGTATTTT
>-|TRBJ2-7|TRBV4-1|-
CASSQRETGLGEQYF
TGCGCCAGCAGCCAGCGAGAGACGGGACTTGGCGAGCAGTACTTC
>once|TRBJ1-2|TRBV9|-
CASSVSTAGNYGYTF
TGTGCCAGCAGCGTGTCAACAGCGGGAAACTATGGCTACACCTTC
>once|TRBJ1-5|TRBV30|TRBD1
CAWSHGTGNGQPQHF
TGTGCCTGGAGCCACGGGACAGGGAATGGTCAGCCCCAGCATTTT
>-|TRBJ1-1|TRBV5-5|-
CASRGGANWNTEAFF
TGTGCCAGCAGGGGAGGGGCGAATTGGAACACTGAAGCTTTCTTT
>few|TRBJ1-4|TRBV7-2|TRBD1
CASSLGTGDEKLFF
TGTGCCAGCAGCTTAGGGACAGGCGATGAAAAACTGTTTTTT
>-|TRBJ1-1|TRBV4-1|-
CASSQVATNTEAFF
TGCGCCAGCAGCCAAGTGGCAACAAACACTGAAGCTTTCTTT
>-|TRBJ1-4|TRBV27|-
CASSPGHPTNEKLFF
TGTGCCAGCAGCCCGGGACACCCAACTAATGAAAAACTGTTTTTT
>-|TRBJ1-5|TRBV10-3|TRBD1
CAISERGHGNQPQHF
TGTGCCATCAGTGAGAGGGGGCATGGGAATCAGCCCCAGCATTTT
>-|TRBJ2-5|TRBV19|TRBD2
CASSISAGEETQYF
TGTGCCAGTAGTATATCAGCGGGGGAAGAGACCCAGTACTTC
>-|TRBJ2-3|TRBV6-2/TRBV6-3|-
CASSYSITQYTDTQYF
TGTGCCAGCAGTTACTCGATCACACAGTACACAGATACGCAGTATTTT
>-|TRBJ1-6|TRBV7-8|-
CASSTRRTGTTNSPLHF
TGTGCCAGCAGCACCCGTCGGACGGGGACAACGAATTCACCCCTCCACTTT
>-|TRBJ2-7|TRBV19|TRBD1
CASSIRDRGGYEQYF
TGTGCCAGTAGTATCCGGGACAGGGGAGGCTACGAGCAGTACTTC
>few|TRBJ2-7|TRBV6-6|-
CASSYSRQTFYEQYF
TGTGCCAGCAGTTACTCCAGGCAGACCTTCTACGAGCAGTACTTC
>few|TRBJ2-7|TRBV7-2|TRBD1
CASRNPGQLTYEQYF
TGTGCCAGCAGAAATCCGGGACAGCTTACCTACGAGCAGTACTTC
>-|TRBJ1-1|TRBV11-3|-
CASTPTGTEAFF
TGTGCCAGCACCCCAACGGGGACTGAAGCTTTCTTT
>-|TRBJ1-1|TRBV3-1/TRBV3-2|-
CASSQVTENTEAFF
TGTGCCAGCAGCCAAGTCACTGAGAACACTGAAGCTTTCTTT
>-|TRBJ2-1|TRBV19|TRBD2
CASKTRAGGFHNEQFF
TGTGCCAGTAAGACGAGGGCGGGGGGCTTCCACAATGAGCAGTTCTTC
>-|TRBJ1-1|TRBV5-1|TRBD1
CASSPSTGYPWKAFF
TGCGCCAGCAGCCCTTCGACAGGGTACCCTTGGAAAGCTTTCTTT
>-|TRBJ1-5|TRBV30|TRBD1
CAWSLHPPTGAEFFSNQPQHF
TGTGCCTGGAGCTTGCACCCTCCGACAGGGGCCGAATTCTTTAGCAATCAGCCCCAGCATTTT
>-|TRBJ1-3|TRBV2|TRBD1
CASSGTGGNTIYF
TGTGCCAGCAGTGGGACAGGAGGAAACACCATATATTTT
>-|TRBJ2-4|TRBV27|-
CASSSGQSLAKNIQYF
TGTGCCAGCAGCTCGGGTCAATCGCTAGCCAAAAACATTCAGTACTTC
>-|TRBJ2-2|TRBV4-3|TRBD2
CASSQFPMPSSGGDTGELFF
TGCGCCAGCAGCCAATTCCCTATGCCCTCTAGCGGGGGGGACACCGGGGAGCTGTTTTTT
>-|TRBJ1-6|TRBV30|-
CAWSVLSGNNSPLHF
TGTGCCTGGAGTGTTCTGAGCGGAAATAATTCACCCCTCCACTTT
>-|TRBJ2-3|TRBV5-4|TRBD2
CASSSSGGLSTDTQYF
TGTGCCAGCAGCTCGAGCGGGGGCCTCTCCACAGATACGCAGTATTTT
>-|TRBJ2-2|TRBV2|TRBD2
CASSSLAGAHGELFF
TGTGCCAGCAGTTCTTTAGCGGGGGCTCACGGGGAGCTGTTTTTT
>-|TRBJ2-5|TRBV5-1|TRBD1
CASSFGTGAPTQYF
TGCGCCAGCAGCTTTGGGACAGGGGCCCCTACCCAGTACTTC
>-|TRBJ2-7|TRBV4-1|TRBD1
CASSHPDRGNAYEQYF
TGCGCCAGCAGCCACCCGGACAGGGGAAATGCCTACGAGCAGTACTTC
>-|TRBJ1-2|TRBV6-2/TRBV6-3|TRBD1
CASSYSRDRGPGYTF
TGTGCCAGCAGTTACAGCCGGGACAGGGGCCCCGGCTACACCTTC
>-|TRBJ1-6|TRBV11-1|TRBD1
CASSLALQGASPLHF
TGTGCCAGCAGCTTAGCGCTTCAGGGGGCATCACCCCTCCACTTT
>-|TRBJ2-7|TRBV14|-
CASSQLQGSNEQYF
TGTGCCAGCAGCCAACTGCAGGGGAGCAACGAGCAGTACTTC
>-|TRBJ1-2|TRBV12-3/TRBV12-4|-
CASTGHFYGYTF
TGTGCCAGCACCGGACATTTTTATGGCTACACCTTC
>-|TRBJ2-2|TRBV4-1|TRBD2
CASSQGTSGGTNTGELFF
TGCGCCAGCAGCCAAGGGACTAGCGGGGGGACTAACACCGGGGAGCTGTTTTTT
>-|TRBJ2-3|TRBV18|-
CASSPPSGVKDTQYF
TGTGCCAGCTCACCACCTTCAGGGGTGAAAGATACGCAGTATTTT
>-|TRBJ2-7|TRBV13|-
CASSLGRGEYEQYF
TGTGCCAGCAGCTTAGGCAGGGGGGAATACGAGCAGTACTTC